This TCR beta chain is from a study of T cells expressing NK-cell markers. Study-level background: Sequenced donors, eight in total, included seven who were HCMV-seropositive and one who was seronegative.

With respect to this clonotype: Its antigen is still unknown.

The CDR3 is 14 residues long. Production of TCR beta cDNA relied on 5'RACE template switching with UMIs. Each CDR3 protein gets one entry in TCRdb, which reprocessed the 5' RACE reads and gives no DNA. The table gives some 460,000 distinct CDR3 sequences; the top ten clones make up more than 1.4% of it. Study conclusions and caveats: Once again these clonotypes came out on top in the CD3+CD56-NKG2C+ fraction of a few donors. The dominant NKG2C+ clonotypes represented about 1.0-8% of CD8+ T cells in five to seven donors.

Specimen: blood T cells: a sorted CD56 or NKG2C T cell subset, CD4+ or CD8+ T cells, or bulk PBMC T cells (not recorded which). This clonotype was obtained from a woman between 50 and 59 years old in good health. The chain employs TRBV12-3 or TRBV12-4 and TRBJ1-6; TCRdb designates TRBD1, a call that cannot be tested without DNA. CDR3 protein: CASSGQRYNSPLHF.